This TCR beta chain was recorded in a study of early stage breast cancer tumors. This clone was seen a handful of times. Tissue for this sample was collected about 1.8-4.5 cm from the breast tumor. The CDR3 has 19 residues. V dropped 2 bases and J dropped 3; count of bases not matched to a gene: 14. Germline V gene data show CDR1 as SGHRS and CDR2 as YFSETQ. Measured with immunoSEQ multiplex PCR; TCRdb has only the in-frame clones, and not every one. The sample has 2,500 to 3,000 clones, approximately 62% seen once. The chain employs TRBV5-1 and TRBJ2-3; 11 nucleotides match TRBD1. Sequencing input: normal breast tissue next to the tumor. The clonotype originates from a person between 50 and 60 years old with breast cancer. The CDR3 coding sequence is TGCGCCAGCAGCTTAGATTTTATGAGGGGACAGGGGGGAACAGATACGCAGTATTTT. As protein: CASSLDFMRGQGGTDTQYF.